This paragraph reports one T cell receptor (beta chain). This entry belongs to a study of blood T cell repertoires in COVID-19. Study-wide context: Samples representing acute and convalescent COVID-19 were sourced from the United States, Italy and Spain. T cells, B-cell-depleted T cells, or PBMCs provided the cDNA or gDNA that served as material.

Original methodology: Reference gene primer amplification yielded estimated nucleated cell counts. Assay used: immunoSEQ multiplex PCR; TCRdb lists only in-frame clones, some missing. D and trimming come from the DNA, and the V and J calls and clone size come from that table. The top ten clones hold approximately 6% of a sample with a few hundred thousand clones, approximately 90% of them seen once. Enrollment of patients from Seattle took place during active infection, with longitudinal follow-up. CDR3 length equals 12 residues. Sequencing input: peripheral blood. The chain uses TRBV21-1 and TRBJ1-1; the table's D call TRBD1 went unverified against the DNA. TRBV21-1 represents a pseudogene. This clonotype was obtained from a woman aged 50 to 60 with COVID-19, enrolled during active disease. In DNA, the CDR3 is TGTGCCAGCAGCGCCCGCCCAGTGCAGGCTTTCTTT. Its translation: CASSARPVQAFF.